The 4 T cell receptor beta chains below come from one sample, sequenced in a study of blood T cell repertoires in COVID-19. The data were produced by immunoSEQ multiplex PCR, yet TCRdb's version contains in-frame clones alone and is incomplete. Seen here are about 100,000 clones, 90% observed once, and the top ten hold 5.1%. The sequenced sample was peripheral blood. The source is a man over 45 with acute or convalescent COVID-19.

The rearrangement joins TRBV7-9 to TRBJ1-2, with D unresolved. The CDR3 is 13 amino acids. V was trimmed by 1 base and J by 2 bases, leaving 5 bases between them. Germline values: CDR1 SEHNR, CDR2 FQNEAQ (reference sequence). CDR3 region: CASSLVANYGYTF. In DNA form, the CDR3 reads TGTGCCAGCAGCTTAGTGGCCAACTATGGCTACACCTTC. Looking up the rest from reference TRBV7-9 and TRBJ1-2 gives the full variable domain: DTGVSQNPRHKITKRGQNVTFRCDPISEHNRLYWYRQTLGQGPEFLTYFQNEAQLEKSRLLSDRFSAERPKGSFSTLEIQRTEQGDSAMYLCASSLVANYGYTFGSGTRLTVV.

This chain connects TRBV5-6 to TRBJ1-2; D gene ambiguous. The CDR3 has 12 amino acids. The germline gives CDR1 SGHDT, CDR2 YYEEEE. Trimming took 0 bases from V and 5 from J, leaving 5 bases between them. DNA of the CDR3: TGTGCCAGCAGCTTGGGCGGTTATGGCTACACCTTC. Translation gives CASSLGGYGYTF.

The chain has TRBV24-1 and TRBJ2-1; weak D call: TRBD2 (6 bases). CDR1 KGHDR and CDR2 SFDVKD come from the germline V gene. The CDR3 extends over 16 amino acids. Trimming pared 4 bases from V and 5 bases from J, leaving 17 bases between. This chain's CDR3 is CATSDPSRRGDNEQFF. The CDR3 bases are TGTGCCACCAGTGACCCCAGCCGGAGGGGCGACAATGAGCAGTTCTTC.

This clone was recorded only once. The genes are TRBV6-1 and TRBJ2-5; 7 bases are a match to TRBD2. The CDR3 runs 16 residues. V was pared by 4 bases and J by 5 bases, with 13 bases of the junction left unmatched. Germline-derived CDR1 and CDR2 are MNHNS and SASEGT. The CDR3 nucleotides are TGTGCCAGCAGTGTAGCCATGGGCGGGAGTTGGGAGACCCAGTACTTC. Translation: CASSVAMGGSWETQYF.